One sample yielded the 19 T cell receptor beta chains listed below, sequenced in a study of cytomegalovirus exposure and HLA in healthy donors. PCR amplification relied on 60 Vbeta primers (plus 13 Jbeta primers). The repertoire was sequenced with immunoSEQ multiplex PCR; TCRdb's copy has only in-frame clones and lacks some. The sample shows approximately 140,000 clones, over 65% of them seen only once. The sample comprised PBMCs. These TCRs come from a middle-aged man in good health and CMV-seropositive.

This sequence joins TRBV7-6 and TRBJ2-3, with 13 nucleotides matching TRBD2. From germline, CDR1 is SGHVS and CDR2 FNYEAQ. V was clipped by 4 bases and J by 6 bases; unmatched bases: 10. The CDR3 runs to 17 residues. CDR3 sequence: CASSSGLAGRGMDTQYF. For the CDR3, the DNA is TGTGCCAGCAGCTCGGGACTAGCGGGAAGGGGGATGGATACGCAGTATTTT.

The rearrangement uses TRBV19 and TRBJ1-2; D is unresolved. This CDR3 is built from 11 residues. V was pared by 6 bases and J by 7 bases, with 9 bases between. The V gene's germline CDR1 is LNHDA and CDR2 SQIVND (reference sequence). CDR3 in amino acids: CASREGVGYTF. The CDR3 DNA sequence: TGTGCCAGTAGAGAGGGTGTTGGCTACACCTTC.

The sample holds one count of this clone. The J gene is TRBJ2-2, the V gene TRBV11-3, with D possibly being TRBD2 (6 bases). Trimming removed 1 base at V and 2 bases at J, with 8 bases between. The CDR3 covers 15 residues. The germline gives CDR1 SGHNT, CDR2 YENEEA. In DNA form, the CDR3 reads TGTGCCAGCAGCTTAGCGGGAGCTAACACCGGGGAGCTGTTTTTT. Translation gives CASSLAGANTGELFF. Variable domain in full (rest from reference TRBV11-3 and TRBJ2-2): EAGVVQSPRYKIIEKKQPVAFWCNPISGHNTLYWYLQNLGQGPELLIRYENEEAVDDSQLPKDRFSAERLKGVDSTLKIQPAELGDSAVYLCASSLAGANTGELFFGEGSRLTVL.

The chain uses TRBV5-6 and TRBJ2-1, with 9 nucleotides matching TRBD1. Germline values: CDR1 SGHDT, CDR2 YYEEEE. The CDR3 is made up of 15 amino acids. V lost 3 bases to trimming and J lost 2 bases; unmatched junction nucleotides: 3. Written as DNA, the CDR3 is TGTGCCAGCAGCTCCACAGGGGGCGCCTACAATGAGCAGTTCTTC. As protein: CASSSTGGAYNEQFF.

The V call is TRBV19, the J call TRBJ2-1, with D tentatively TRBD2 (6 bases). The CDR3 is made up of 14 amino acids. V shed 4 bases and J shed 7 bases, with 14 bases lying between them. The germline CDR1 and CDR2 sequences are LNHDA and SQIVND (reference sequence). The CDR3 spells CASSRGLPENEQFF. CDR3 coding DNA: TGTGCCAGTAGTAGGGGACTTCCAGAGAATGAGCAGTTCTTC.

The chain employs TRBV6-8 and TRBJ2-5; TRBD2 is a possible D gene (5 bases). The CDR3 is 21 residues long. The germline gives CDR1 MNHGY, CDR2 SAAAGT. The V end lost 0 bases, the J end lost 1 base, and 27 bases lay between the germline ends. CDR3 nucleotide sequence: TGTGCCAGCAGTTACTCGAGGGCTCCCCTTTCAGAGCGGAAAACCCAAGAGACCCAGTACTTC. Protein sequence: CASSYSRAPLSERKTQETQYF.

This clone was observed a handful of times. The chain uses TRBV6-1 and TRBJ2-2, with D possibly matching TRBD1 (5 bases). Germline V gene sequence: CDR1 MNHNS, CDR2 SASEGT. This CDR3 has 15 amino acids. V dropped 4 bases and J dropped 0 bases, with 9 bases sitting between them. The CDR3 spells CASSGQQSNTGELFF. CDR3 nucleotide sequence: TGTGCCAGCAGTGGACAGCAGTCGAACACCGGGGAGCTGTTTTTT.

This clone was found a few times. The chain is built from TRBV2 and TRBJ2-5; TRBD1 matches at 9 bases. Per the germline V gene, CDR1 is SNHLY and CDR2 is FYNNEI. J gave up 5 bases and V 6 bases, and 7 bases lay outside the gene matches. CDR3 length equals 14 residues. This chain's CDR3 is CASRQTGGTETQYF. The CDR3 DNA reads TGTGCCAGCAGACAAACAGGGGGCACCGAGACCCAGTACTTC. Based on the CDR3 plus reference TRBV2 and TRBJ2-5, the full variable domain is EPEVTQTPSHQVTQMGQEVILRCVPISNHLYFYWYRQILGQKVEFLVSFYNNEISEKSEIFDDQFSVERPDGSNFTLKIRSTKLEDSAMYFCASRQTGGTETQYFGPGTRLLVL.

This rearrangement joins TRBV5-1 to TRBJ2-5; 12 bases match TRBD2. V lost 3 bases and J lost 3; bases outside the gene matches: 0. The CDR3 extends over 14 amino acids. Germline values: CDR1 SGHRS, CDR2 YFSETQ. The CDR3 loop is CASSSSGREETQYF. The CDR3 DNA is TGCGCCAGCAGCTCTAGCGGGAGGGAAGAGACCCAGTACTTC.

The V and J genes are TRBV10-3 and TRBJ2-7, with 10 bases fitting TRBD2. The V and J ends lost 6 bases and 6 bases, in that order; junction bases with no gene match: 8. From germline, CDR1 is ENHRY and CDR2 SYGVKD. The CDR3 is 14 residues long. The CDR3 sequence: CAIRLAGVKGEQYF. CDR3 bases: TGTGCCATCAGGCTAGCGGGAGTAAAGGGCGAGCAGTACTTC.

As to this clone: One end of the junction does not line up with germline, which may come from a read error. Additional DNA sequences in this sample encode the identical CDR3. The CDR3 coding sequence is TGCGCCAGCTCACCAAGGACTAGCGTCTCCTACAATGAGCAGTTCTTC. This encodes CASSPRTSVSYNEQFF. The chain recombines TRBV18 with TRBJ2-1, with TRBD2 identical over 9 bases. Germline V gene lookup returns CDR1 KGHSH and CDR2 LQKENI. The CDR3 is made up of 16 amino acids.

The chain carries TRBV10-1 and TRBJ2-4; tentative D call: TRBD1 (6 bases). This CDR3 has 15 amino acids. Germline V lookup: CDR1 WNHNN, CDR2 SYGVQD (reference sequence). V was pared by 3 bases and J by 2 bases, with 11 bases between. The chain's CDR3 is CASSDGGKSKNIQYF. CDR3 bases: TGCGCCAGCAGTGATGGGGGCAAATCCAAAAACATTCAGTACTTC.

In this sample, this clone turned up a few times. This chain connects TRBV4-2 to TRBJ2-7; D unclear. This CDR3 has 11 residues. Trimming took 1 base from V and 7 from J, leaving 5 bases between them. Germline V lookup: CDR1 LGHNA, CDR2 YNFKEQ. In DNA form, the CDR3 reads TGTGCCAGCAGCCAAGCCACTGAGCAGTACTTC. Translated: CASSQATEQYF.

This clone has just one count. V is TRBV19 and J is TRBJ1-1, with a tentative D call TRBD1 (6 bases). The CDR3 is 11 amino acids. CDR1 is LNHDA, CDR2 SQIVND, per germline (reference sequence). Trimming took off 7 bases at V and 11 bases at J, with 14 bases between the two ends. The CDR3 nucleotides are TGTGCCAGTACCAACAGGGTTGCCGCTTTCTTT. It is translated as CASTNRVAAFF.

V and J are TRBV18 and TRBJ2-7, with 8 bases lining up with TRBD1. Germline assignment: CDR1 KGHSH and CDR2 LQKENI. Trimming removed 5 bases from V and 3 bases from J; junction bases left unmatched: 6. This CDR3 spans 14 amino acids. CDR3 in DNA: TGTGCCAGCTCAAGTCCGGACAGGGACTACGAGCAGTACTTC. This sequence encodes CASSSPDRDYEQYF.

The chain carries TRBV28 and TRBJ1-6; perhaps TRBD1 as D (5 bases). Trimming took 6 bases from V and 9 from J, leaving 15 bases between them. This CDR3 has 14 residues. Per the germline V gene, CDR1 is MDHEN and CDR2 is SYDVKM. The CDR3 loop is CASSQDNGISPLHF. CDR3 nucleotide sequence: TGTGCCAGCAGCCAGGACAACGGTATTTCACCCCTCCACTTT. The variable domain in full, with the rest retrieved from reference TRBV28 and TRBJ1-6, is DVKVTQSSRYLVKRTGEKVFLECVQDMDHENMFWYRQDPGLGLRLIYFSYDVKMKEKGDIPEGYSVSREKKERFSLILESASTNQTSMYLCASSQDNGISPLHFGNGTRLTVT.

The rearrangement uses TRBV15 and TRBJ2-3; the match to TRBD2 covers 7 bases. Trimming at V came to 9 bases and at J to 0 bases, leaving 3 bases not matched to a gene. CDR1 LNHNV and CDR2 YYDKDF come from the germline V gene (reference sequence). The CDR3 has 13 amino acids. The CDR3: CATLAASTDTQYF. CDR3 sequence (DNA): TGTGCCACTCTAGCGGCTAGCACAGATACGCAGTATTTT.

The chain joins TRBV5-1 to TRBJ2-2; D perhaps matches TRBD2 (6 bases). This CDR3 is 15 amino acids long. The V end was cut by 3 bases, the J end by 0 bases, with 9 bases between. Germline V lookup: CDR1 SGHRS, CDR2 YFSETQ. CDR3 DNA: TGCGCCAGCAGCTCCCGACTAGCGAACACCGGGGAGCTGTTTTTT. This codes for CASSSRLANTGELFF.

The J gene is TRBJ1-1, the V gene TRBV5-1; TRBD1 is a possible D gene (6 bases). CDR1 is SGHRS and CDR2 is YFSETQ in the germline V gene. The CDR3 has 15 amino acids. Trimming took off 4 bases at V and 1 base at J, with 14 bases between the two ends. CDR3 protein: CASSGDGRGNTEAFF. The CDR3 DNA reads as TGCGCCAGCAGCGGGGACGGCAGGGGGAACACTGAAGCTTTCTTT.